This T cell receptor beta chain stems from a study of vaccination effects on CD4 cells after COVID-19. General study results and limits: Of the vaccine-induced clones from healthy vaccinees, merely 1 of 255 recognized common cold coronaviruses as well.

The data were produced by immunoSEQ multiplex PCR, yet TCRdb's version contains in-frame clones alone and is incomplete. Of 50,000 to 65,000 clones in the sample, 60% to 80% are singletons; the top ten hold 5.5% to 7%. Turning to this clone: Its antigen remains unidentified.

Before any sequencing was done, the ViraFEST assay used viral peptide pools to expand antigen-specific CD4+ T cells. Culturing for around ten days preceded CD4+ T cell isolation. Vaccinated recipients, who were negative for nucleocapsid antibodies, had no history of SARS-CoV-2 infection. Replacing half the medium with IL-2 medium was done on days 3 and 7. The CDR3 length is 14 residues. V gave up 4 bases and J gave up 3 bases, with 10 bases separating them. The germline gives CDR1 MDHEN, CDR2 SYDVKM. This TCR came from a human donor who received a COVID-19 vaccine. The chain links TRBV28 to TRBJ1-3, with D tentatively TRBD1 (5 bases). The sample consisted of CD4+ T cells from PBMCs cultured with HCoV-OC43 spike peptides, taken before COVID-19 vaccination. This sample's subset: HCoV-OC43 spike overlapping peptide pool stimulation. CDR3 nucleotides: TGTGCCAGCAGTTCCGGGGGTGATGGAAACACCATATATTTT. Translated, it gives CASSSGGDGNTIYF.